The entry that follows covers one T cell receptor beta chain sequence. As yet, its antigen is unknown. Before any sequencing was done, the ViraFEST assay used viral peptide pools to expand antigen-specific CD4+ T cells. Investigators separated out CD4+ T cells once 9 to 11 days of culture had passed. Sometime from March through December 2020, the person acquired a SARS-CoV-2 infection that PCR confirmed. Replacing half the medium with IL-2 medium was done on days 3 and 7. Method: immunoSEQ multiplex PCR; TCRdb's copy keeps in-frame clones and lacks some. The sample yields roughly 26,000 clones, around 82% seen once. The sample is drawn from a study of vaccination effects on CD4 cells after COVID-19. The ends were cut back, 3 bases at V and 3 bases at J, with 5 bases in the middle. The germline CDR1 and CDR2 sequences are SGHVS and FQNEAQ. The CDR3 contains 13 residues.

The sample here was CD4+ T cells from PBMCs cultured with HCoV-NL63 spike peptides, taken before COVID-19 vaccination. The chain employs TRBV7-8 and TRBJ1-4, with D unclear. The sequence was collected from a human donor who had a prior SARS-CoV-2 infection. CDR3 sequence (DNA): TGTGCCAGCAGCTTCGGGCCTAATGAAAAACTGTTTTTT. Translated, it gives CASSFGPNEKLFF.